The entry below gives a single T cell receptor (beta chain) sequence along with its context. Generated by immunoSEQ multiplex PCR, the TCRdb table keeps only in-frame clones and is missing some. This sample has over 150,000 clones, with under 85% found just once. The entry originates in a study of blood T cell repertoires in COVID-19. Study summary: The United States, Italy and Spain were the sources of the acute and convalescent COVID-19 samples.

The CDR3 contains 14 residues. In germline, CDR1 is MRHNA, CDR2 SNTAGT. Trimming pared 6 bases from V and 2 bases from J, leaving 12 bases between. The chain is built from TRBV6-4 and TRBJ2-3, with D maybe TRBD1 (6 bases). The sequence derives from a woman of 80 years or more with acute or convalescent COVID-19. The sequenced sample was peripheral blood. The CDR3 is CASSIGQLTDTQYF. In nucleotides, the CDR3 is TGTGCCAGCAGCATCGGACAGCTCACAGATACGCAGTATTTT.